This T cell receptor (beta chain) comes out of a study of blood T cell repertoires in COVID-19. Study at large: Sites across the United States, Italy and Spain contributed samples from acute and convalescent COVID-19.

This clone was detected only a few times. Per the study methods: Amplification of reference gene primers was used by the study to estimate nucleated cell counts. TCRdb keeps only in-frame clones here, not all; method: immunoSEQ multiplex PCR. The V and J calls and clone size are taken from that table; D and trimming were inferred from the DNA. The repertoire holds about 270,000 clones, with more than 70% as singletons. Germline-derived CDR1 and CDR2 are MNHEY and SVGAGI. The CDR3 is 13 residues long. V gave up 6 bases and J gave up 4 bases, with 12 bases separating them. Material: peripheral blood. This TCR was sampled from a young woman with acute or convalescent COVID-19. The chain carries TRBV6-5 and TRBJ1-1; D is possibly TRBD1 (5 bases). CDR3 protein: CASRTEKRTEAFF. The DNA for the CDR3 is TGTGCCAGCAGGACAGAGAAACGCACTGAAGCTTTCTTT.